This is a list of T cell receptor beta chains from one sample in a study of blood T cell repertoires in COVID-19. The repertoire was sequenced with immunoSEQ multiplex PCR; TCRdb's copy has only in-frame clones and lacks some. The table lists nearly 110,000 clones, approximately 84% of them singletons. Sequencing was performed on peripheral blood. These receptors were taken from a human donor in a cohort sampled during active COVID-19. Both conserved end residues are part of each CDR3. The D gene is left open where the match is weak.

V gene	J gene	D gene	CDR3 protein
TRBV24-1	TRBJ2-1	TRBD2	CATSDGRGAGSSYNEQFF
TRBV6-1	TRBJ1-6	TRBD1	CASSEADRGRTPLHF
TRBV16	TRBJ1-5	.	CASSQSRKTAQSSQHF
TRBV19	TRBJ2-1	TRBD1	CASRGQGSYNEQFF
TRBV10-3	TRBJ1-5	.	CAISLGQSNQPQHF
TRBV7-7	TRBJ2-5	.	CASSLISQETQYF
TRBV6-5	TRBJ1-3	.	CASSYARGSSGNTIYF
TRBV7-8	TRBJ1-5	.	CASSLQESAKHF
TRBV28	TRBJ2-1	TRBD1	CASRGQGANEQFF
TRBV6-6	TRBJ1-4	.	CASSYPGENEKLFF
TRBV27	TRBJ2-1	TRBD2	CASSYDTSGIHNEQFF
TRBV30	TRBJ1-2	.	CAWRIQGGYTF
TRBV7-3	TRBJ2-1	.	CASSPLGLPPQFF
TRBV7-8	TRBJ2-3	.	CASSLPGTDTQYF
TRBV5-6	TRBJ1-5	TRBD1	CASSRIGQGASQPQHF
TRBV3-1/TRBV3-2	TRBJ2-7	TRBD1	CASSRNVRGDRAYEQYF
TRBV7-2	TRBJ1-1	.	CASSPVQGMGTEAFF
TRBV19	TRBJ1-3	.	CASILDSSSGNTIYF
TRBV10-3	TRBJ2-7	TRBD1	CAISDRGPTHSYEQYF
TRBV9	TRBJ2-1	TRBD1	CASSALQGSSYNEQFF
TRBV5-1	TRBJ2-5	TRBD2	CASSARGVETQYF
TRBV7-2	TRBJ1-4	.	CASSIFGGWTNEKLFF
TRBV28	TRBJ2-7	.	CASSFSGPYEQYF
TRBV6-2/TRBV6-3	TRBJ2-7	TRBD2	CASSRPQWTSGSYEQYF
TRBV20-1	TRBJ1-2	.	CSAVRSYGYTF
TRBV27	TRBJ1-3	.	CASRGPGNTIYF
TRBV27	TRBJ2-1	TRBD2	CASRRGLAGASYNEQFF
TRBV5-1	TRBJ1-1	TRBD1	CASSWSGQGNTEAFF
TRBV7-9	TRBJ1-1	TRBD1	CASNWVGQDRAFF
TRBV30	TRBJ2-1	TRBD2	CALVGVAGGYNEQFF
TRBV6-2/TRBV6-3	TRBJ1-2	.	CASTPRGFRGYTF
TRBV6-5	TRBJ2-2	.	CASKKRGNTGELFF
TRBV19	TRBJ1-5	TRBD1	CASSIAGTGDNQPQHF
TRBV28	TRBJ1-1	TRBD1	CASGPGQVPEAFF
TRBV6-1	TRBJ2-1	.	CASSEAWYSGTNEQFF
TRBV4-2	TRBJ1-2	TRBD1	CASSQGTGGTLLSYTF
TRBV21-1	TRBJ1-1	.	CASSPQGNTEAFF
TRBV28	TRBJ2-1	TRBD1	CASRVDDRGWNEQFF
TRBV7-2	TRBJ2-7	TRBD2	CASSPGGSTVNEQYF
TRBV5-1	TRBJ2-3	TRBD2	CASTPTAGLSTDTQYF
TRBV7-8	TRBJ1-3	.	CASSLGQSGNTIYF
TRBV30	TRBJ2-3	TRBD2	CAWSGLAVDTQYF
TRBV5-4	TRBJ2-5	TRBD2	CASSLGLTSGSGETQYF
TRBV30	TRBJ1-4	.	CAWSEGQNEKLFF
TRBV6-2/TRBV6-3	TRBJ1-1	TRBD1	CASSRGQGLNTEAFF
TRBV6-6	TRBJ1-1	.	CASHPWGLNTEAFF
TRBV5-8	TRBJ2-2	.	CASRPPWRGRGVDTGELFF
TRBV3-1/TRBV3-2	TRBJ2-2	.	CASSPLGLRTGELFF
TRBV6-6	TRBJ2-1	TRBD2	CASSYRAGVTEQFF